This TCR beta chain was profiled in a study of CD8 T cells in Susac syndrome. CDR1 is SQVTM and CDR2 is ANQGSEA in the germline V gene. V lost 7 bases, J lost 6 bases, and 12 bases lay in between. The CDR3 sequence is 11 residues long. With random hexamers, roughly 0.5 to 1 ug RNA was reverse transcribed. TCRdb itself ran the immunoSEQ multiplex PCR reads through MiXCR, one entry per CDR3 protein. The sample contains 350,000 to 550,000 distinct CDR3 sequences, more than 70% of which appear only once. Sequencing of TCR beta covered CD8+ and CD4+ T cells obtained from blood. Those who served as multiple sclerosis controls were treatment-naive patients with stable or active relapsing-remitting disease.

The origin of this receptor is a human donor with multiple sclerosis. The material sequenced was CD8+ T cells from PBMCs. The gene calls are TRBV29-1 and TRBJ1-2; D is perhaps TRBD1 (5 bases). The CDR3 protein is CSAGTLDGYTF. The CDR3 nucleotides read TGCAGCGCAGGGACTCTTGATGGCTACACCTTC.